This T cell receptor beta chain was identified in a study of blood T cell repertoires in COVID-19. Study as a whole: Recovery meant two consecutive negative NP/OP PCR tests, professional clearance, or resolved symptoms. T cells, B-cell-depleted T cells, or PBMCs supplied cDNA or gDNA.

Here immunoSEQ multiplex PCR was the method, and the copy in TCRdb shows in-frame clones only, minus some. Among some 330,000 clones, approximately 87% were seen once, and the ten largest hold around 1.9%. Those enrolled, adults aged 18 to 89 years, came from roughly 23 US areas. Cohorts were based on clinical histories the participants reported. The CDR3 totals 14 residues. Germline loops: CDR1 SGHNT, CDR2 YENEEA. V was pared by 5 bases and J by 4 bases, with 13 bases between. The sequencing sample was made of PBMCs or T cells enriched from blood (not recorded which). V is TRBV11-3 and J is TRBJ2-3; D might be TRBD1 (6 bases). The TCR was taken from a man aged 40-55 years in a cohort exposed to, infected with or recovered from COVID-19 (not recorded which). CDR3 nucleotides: TGTGCCAGCAGCCCTCGAACAGGGTCAGATACGCAGTATTTT. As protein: CASSPRTGSDTQYF.